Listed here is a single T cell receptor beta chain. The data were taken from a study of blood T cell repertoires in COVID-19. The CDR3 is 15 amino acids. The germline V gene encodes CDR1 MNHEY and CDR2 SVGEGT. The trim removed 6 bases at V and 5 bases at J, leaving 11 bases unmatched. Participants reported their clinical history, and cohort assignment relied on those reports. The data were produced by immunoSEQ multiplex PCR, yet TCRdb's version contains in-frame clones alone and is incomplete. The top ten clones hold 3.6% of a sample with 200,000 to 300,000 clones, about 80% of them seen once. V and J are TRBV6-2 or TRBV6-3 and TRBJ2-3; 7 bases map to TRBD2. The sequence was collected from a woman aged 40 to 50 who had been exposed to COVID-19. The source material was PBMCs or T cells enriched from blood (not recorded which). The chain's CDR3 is CASSPVGGGGDTQYF. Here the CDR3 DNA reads TGTGCCAGCAGCCCAGTGGGGGGGGGTGGAGATACGCAGTATTTT.